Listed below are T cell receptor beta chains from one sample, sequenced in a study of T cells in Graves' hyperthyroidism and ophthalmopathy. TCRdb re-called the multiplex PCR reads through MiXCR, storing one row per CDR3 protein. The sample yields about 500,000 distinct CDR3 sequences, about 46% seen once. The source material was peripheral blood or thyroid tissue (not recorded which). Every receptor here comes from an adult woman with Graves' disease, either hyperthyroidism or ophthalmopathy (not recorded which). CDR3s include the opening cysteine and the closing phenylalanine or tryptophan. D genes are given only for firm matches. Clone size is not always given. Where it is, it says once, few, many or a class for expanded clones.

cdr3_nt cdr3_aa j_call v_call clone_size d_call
TGCGCCAGCAGCCAAGATATAGAGGGAGGGACCGGGGAGCTGTTTTTT CASSQDIEGGTGELFF TRBJ2-2 TRBV4-1 NA TRBD2
TGTGCCAGCAGTTACGTCAAACATAGCGGGAGACTCGACGAGCAGTACTTC CASSYVKHSGRLDEQYF TRBJ2-7 TRBV6-5 NA TRBD2
TGTGCCAGCAGGCTTGGACAGTCATCAAGTGAAGCTTTCTTT CASRLGQSSSEAFF TRBJ1-1 TRBV7-9 many NA
TGCAGCGTTAAACTAGGGGGAGGGCGACAGCCCCAGCATTTT CSVKLGGGRQPQHF TRBJ1-5 TRBV29-1 NA NA
TGTGCCAGCAGCTTAGCTCGATCGGCTAGCGGGAGGGCCACAGGAAACACCATATATTTT CASSLARSASGRATGNTIYF TRBJ1-3 TRBV7-2 NA NA
TGCGCCAGCAGCTTTGGACTAGAACCGTACGAGCAGTACTTC CASSFGLEPYEQYF TRBJ2-7 TRBV5-1 NA TRBD2
TGTGCCACCAGCAGAACTTCCGGGTCCGGCGAGCAGTACTTC CATSRTSGSGEQYF TRBJ2-7 TRBV15 few NA
TGTGCCAGCAGCTTGACCCCGGGACAGACCTACGAGCAGTACTTC CASSLTPGQTYEQYF TRBJ2-7 TRBV7-2 NA TRBD1
TGTGCCAGCAGCTTAGGTAGCGGGATGCTCCAAGAGACCCAGTACTTC CASSLGSGMLQETQYF TRBJ2-5 TRBV7-2 many TRBD2
TGTGCCAGCAGTCTCACCTTGACAGGGTCCGAGACCCAGTACTTC CASSLTLTGSETQYF TRBJ2-5 TRBV12-3/TRBV12-4 many TRBD1
TGTGCCAGCAGCTTCGACAGGGCCTCCTATAATTCACCCCTCCACTTT CASSFDRASYNSPLHF TRBJ1-6 TRBV7-2 NA TRBD1
TGTGCCATCAGTGAGTCGGGAGAGATTGGGGCCAACGTCCTGACTTTC CAISESGEIGANVLTF TRBJ2-6 TRBV10-3 NA NA
TGCAGTGCCGCCGGGGACGATGGCTACACCTTC CSAAGDDGYTF TRBJ1-2 TRBV20-1 NA NA
TGTGCCAGTAGGGGACAGGGGGCTGACACCGGGGAGCTGTTTTTT CASRGQGADTGELFF TRBJ2-2 TRBV19 NA TRBD1
TGTGCCACCAGCCCAGACAGGGGGACGACGAGCTATGGCTACACCTTC CATSPDRGTTSYGYTF TRBJ1-2 TRBV15 many TRBD1
TGTGCCAGCAGCTTAGCGGGGGCCAGTACAGTATATGGCTACACCTTC CASSLAGASTVYGYTF TRBJ1-2 TRBV7-9 NA NA
TGTGCCACCAGCAGGGACAGGGTATCAGGTCAGCCCCAGCATTTT CATSRDRVSGQPQHF TRBJ1-5 TRBV15 NA TRBD1
TGCGCCAGCAGCCAAGGGGGGGGCGGGGGTCACGAGCAGTGCTTC CASSQGGGGGHEQCF TRBJ2-7 TRBV7-9 NA NA
TGCAGTGCTAGAGGTGGTTCCGGGGATGGCTACACCTTC CSARGGSGDGYTF TRBJ1-2 TRBV20-1 many NA
TGTGCCAGCAACCATGGTAGCGGGGGCCCGCAAGAGACCCAGTACTTC CASNHGSGGPQETQYF TRBJ2-5 TRBV9 NA TRBD2
TGTGCCAGGAACCATCAATTACAGGAGAACACTGAAGCTTTCTTT CARNHQLQENTEAFF TRBJ1-1 TRBV2 many NA
TGTGCCATCAGTGCTAGACCCCGGAGTCCTGGGGCCTACAATGAGCAGTTCTTC CAISARPRSPGAYNEQFF TRBJ2-1 TRBV10-3 NA NA
TGCAGTGCTCGGAATGAAGCTTTCTTT CSARNEAFF TRBJ1-1 TRBV20-1 NA NA
TGTGCCAGCAGCCAGACTACGGCCCACCGCGAGCAGTACTTC CASSQTTAHREQYF TRBJ2-7 TRBV14 NA NA
TGTGCCAGCAGCTTAGGTCAGGGCAGTAAGCATTTT CASSLGQGSKHF TRBJ1-5 TRBV7-8 few NA
TGTGCCAGCTCCGGGACCGCGTTCTATGGCTACACCTTC CASSGTAFYGYTF TRBJ1-2 TRBV2 NA NA
TGTGCCAGCACCTTCTCGCGGAACACTGAAGCTTTCTTT CASTFSRNTEAFF TRBJ1-1 TRBV6-2/TRBV6-3 many NA
TGTGCCAGCAGCTCCCGCCATGATCGGATCGGAGAAAAACTGTTTTTT CASSSRHDRIGEKLFF TRBJ1-4 TRBV5-6 NA NA
TGTGCCAGCATGTTAGCGCGGAGCTCCTACGAGCAGTACTTC CASMLARSSYEQYF TRBJ2-7 TRBV6-5 many NA
TGTGCCACCAGTGATCAGAGATATGGCTACACCTTC CATSDQRYGYTF TRBJ1-2 TRBV24-1 many NA
TGCAGCGTTGAAGATCGGGGGGTGAGGATTGCTTTCTTT CSVEDRGVRIAFF TRBJ1-1 TRBV29-1 once NA
TGTGCCAGCAGTGGTCCTGGTGGCCCCCAAGAGACCCAGTACTTC CASSGPGGPQETQYF TRBJ2-5 TRBV2 NA NA
TGTGCCAGCAGCCCAATGCCGGAGACAGGGTTCGATGAAGCTTTCTTT CASSPMPETGFDEAFF TRBJ1-1 TRBV7-3 NA TRBD1
TGTGCCAGCAGTGAATTCCCGGGCTCACTCCAAGAGACCCAGTACTTC CASSEFPGSLQETQYF TRBJ2-5 TRBV25-1 NA NA
TGCAGTGCTAGAGACAGGGGTGGCCAGCCCCAGCATTTT CSARDRGGQPQHF TRBJ1-5 TRBV20-1 few NA
TGTGCCAGCGAGACAGGGGCGAAAGCTTTCTTT CASETGAKAFF TRBJ1-1 TRBV2 NA TRBD1
TGTGCCAGTATCGGGAGAAGGGGCGGAAATAATGAAAAACTGTTTTTT CASIGRRGGNNEKLFF TRBJ1-4 TRBV19 NA NA
TGTGCCACCGGCAGGGGGGGCGGAGAGACCCAGTACTTC CATGRGGGETQYF TRBJ2-5 TRBV7-2 few NA
TGTGCCAGCGCAGGGGATTATGAGCCCCAGCATTTT CASAGDYEPQHF TRBJ1-5 TRBV7-9 few NA
TGTGCCAGCAGTTTTAGCGGCCTGGGGGAGACCCAGTACTTC CASSFSGLGETQYF TRBJ2-5 TRBV12-3/TRBV12-4 NA NA
TGTGCCAGCAGTCCCCGGACAAATACCGGGGAGCTGTTTTTT CASSPRTNTGELFF TRBJ2-2 TRBV6-5 NA NA
TGTGCCAGCAGCTTGTTAGGGGACAGGGGGCACCAACAAGAGACCCAGTACTTC CASSLLGDRGHQQETQYF TRBJ2-5 TRBV7-9 NA TRBD1
TGTGCCAGCAGTTACTCTTCGGCGTTCTCCTACGAGCAGTACTTC CASSYSSAFSYEQYF TRBJ2-7 TRBV6-5 many NA
TGTGCCATCAGTGAGTCCGCAAACACCATATATTTT CAISESANTIYF TRBJ1-3 TRBV10-3 many NA
TGTGCCAGCAGTTCGGGGACAGGACCTCAAGAGACCCAGTACTTC CASSSGTGPQETQYF TRBJ2-5 TRBV3-1 many TRBD1
TGCAGCGTGGTGGACTATAGCGGGACCTACGAGCAGTACTTC CSVVDYSGTYEQYF TRBJ2-7 TRBV29-1 many TRBD2
TGTGCCAGCAGTCTACAGGGACTGCAAAATTCACCCCTCCACTTT CASSLQGLQNSPLHF TRBJ1-6 TRBV2 many NA
TGTGCCACGCAGGAGGGGGCTGGAAAAGGTGGCTACACCTTC CATQEGAGKGGYTF TRBJ1-2 TRBV15 NA TRBD1
TGTGCCAGTGTGCGGGACAGGGATCAGCCCCAGCATTTT CASVRDRDQPQHF TRBJ1-5 TRBV19 NA TRBD1
TGTGCCAGCAGCCAGAAACAACAGGGTTATGGGAACACCGGGGAGCTGTTTTTT CASSQKQQGYGNTGELFF TRBJ2-2 TRBV14 many NA
TGCAGTGCTAGAGGGTGGACTAGCGGGGATTCCTACGAGCAGTACTTC CSARGWTSGDSYEQYF TRBJ2-7 TRBV20-1 NA TRBD2
TGTGCCAGCGCCACAGGGGGCAGGGAAAAACTGTTTTTT CASATGGREKLFF TRBJ1-4 TRBV6-5 many TRBD1
TGTGCCAGTACTCCGACAGGGGGGAAATCACCCCTCCACTTT CASTPTGGKSPLHF TRBJ1-6 TRBV19 NA TRBD1
TGTGCCTCGAAGGGACAGGGGGCTGAAGCTTTCTTT CASKGQGAEAFF TRBJ1-1 TRBV10-3 NA TRBD1
TGTGCCACCAGTGATACGACAGGAGGAAACACCGGGGAGCTGTTTTTT CATSDTTGGNTGELFF TRBJ2-2 TRBV24-1 few NA
TGTGCCACCAGCAGAGCCCGGGGAACAGTGTACGAGCAGTACTTC CATSRARGTVYEQYF TRBJ2-7 TRBV15 NA NA
TGTGCCAGCAGCTTTAGCGTTATGAACACTGAAGCTTTCTTT CASSFSVMNTEAFF TRBJ1-1 TRBV5-8 many NA
TGCAGCGTTGCCGTAGGGAGCACTGAAGCTTTCTTT CSVAVGSTEAFF TRBJ1-1 TRBV29-1 many NA